The T cell receptor (beta chain) described here comes from a study of T cells in Graves' hyperthyroidism and ophthalmopathy. The study's findings and limits: Before onset, by a median of approximately 5.9 months, the model predicted ophthalmopathy. Among thyroid clonotypes expanded above 0.001, most also appeared in blood.

Diagnosis rested on symptoms, serum thyroxine and TRAb, thyroid ultrasound, and orbital computed tomography. CDR3 size: 13 residues. Germline V CDR1 and CDR2: WSHSY, SAAADI. Trimming took off 6 bases at V and 3 bases at J, with 11 bases between the two ends. From RNA transcripts, TCR beta CDR3 regions were amplified. The study used the HTBI primer set for a first-round RT-PCR of the TCR CDR3. TCRdb called the multiplex PCR reads again in MiXCR, with one record for every CDR3 protein. Counted here are 270,000 or so distinct CDR3 sequences, over 12% occurring once; the ten biggest clones make up more than 30%. This clonotype was detected ten times or more. Its specificity is not known.

The sequence derives from a woman aged 45-60 years with Graves' hyperthyroidism that later progressed to Graves' ophthalmopathy. The rearrangement links TRBV10-2 to TRBJ1-1, with D unclear. Sequenced sample: blood. CDR3 DNA sequence: TGCGCCAGCAGCGCTCTCCGGGACACTGAAGCTTTCTTT. Amino acid sequence: CASSALRDTEAFF.